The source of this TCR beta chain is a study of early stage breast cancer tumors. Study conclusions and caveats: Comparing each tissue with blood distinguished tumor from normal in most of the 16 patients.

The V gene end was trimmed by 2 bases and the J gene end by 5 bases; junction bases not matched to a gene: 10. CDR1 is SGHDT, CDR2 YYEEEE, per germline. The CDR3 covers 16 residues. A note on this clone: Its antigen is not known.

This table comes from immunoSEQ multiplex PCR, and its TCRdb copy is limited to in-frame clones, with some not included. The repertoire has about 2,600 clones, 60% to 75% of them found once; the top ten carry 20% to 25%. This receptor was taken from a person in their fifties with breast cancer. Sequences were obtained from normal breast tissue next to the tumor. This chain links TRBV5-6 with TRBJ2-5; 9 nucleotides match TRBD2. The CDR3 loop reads CASSFPRGGLRETQYF. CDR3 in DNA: TGTGCCAGCAGCTTTCCGCGGGGGGGGCTCAGGGAGACCCAGTACTTC.